The sequence of this T cell receptor (beta chain) was determined in a study of blood T cell repertoires in COVID-19. In the study overall: Donors in the United States, Italy and Spain gave samples during acute or convalescent COVID-19. PBMCs, B-cell-depleted T cells, or T cells were the source of the cDNA or gDNA that made up the material.

The germline CDR1 and CDR2 sequences are SGHTA and FQGTGA. The V gene end was trimmed by 1 base and the J gene end by 4 bases; junction bases not matched to a gene: 3. CDR3 length equals 15 residues. Original data processing: It was from reference gene primer amplification that nucleated cell counts were estimated. Assay: immunoSEQ multiplex PCR; the TCRdb copy retains only in-frame clones and omits some. V and J calls and clone size come straight from that table; D and trimming were deduced from the DNA. The repertoire holds 200,000 to 250,000 clones, more than 80% seen once, with approximately 2.4% in the top ten. This clone has just a few counts. Seattle's cohort entered during active infection and was followed longitudinally.

The sample comprised peripheral blood. The chain recombines TRBV7-3 with TRBJ2-1; 8 bases align to TRBD2. This receptor was taken from a man aged 30 to 39 with COVID-19, enrolled during active disease. The DNA for the CDR3 is TGTGCCAGCAGCTTAAACGGGAGGGGATACAATGAGCAGTTCTTC. This encodes CASSLNGRGYNEQFF.